Below, 4 T cell receptor beta chains from the same sample are listed, as sequenced in a study of chemoradiotherapy in HPV16-positive cancers. Assay: immunoSEQ multiplex PCR; the TCRdb copy retains only in-frame clones and omits some. There are about 24,000 clones in the sample; approximately 94% occur only once, and 2.5% to 3.5% lies in the top ten. This material was collected from a patient who underwent chemoradiotherapy. The receptor set was obtained from a human donor with HPV-associated anogenital cancer.

The gene calls are TRBV11-2 and TRBJ2-4; tentatively, D is TRBD1 (5 bases). V shed 1 base and J shed 5 bases, with 6 bases lying between them. The CDR3 is 13 residues long. Germline V gene lookup returns CDR1 SGHAT and CDR2 FQNNGV. This CDR3 is CASSLARENIQYF. CDR3 in DNA: TGTGCCAGCAGCTTAGCCAGGGAAAACATTCAGTACTTC.

The chain couples TRBV6-5 to TRBJ2-7; D gene ambiguous. Trimming removed 3 bases from V and 5 bases from J, with 20 bases in between. Germline assignment: CDR1 MNHEY and CDR2 SVGAGI. The CDR3 covers 16 residues. The CDR3, as DNA: TGTGCCAGCAGTTATTTGGGATCGGGCAGTCAACACGAGCAGTACTTC. Encoded protein: CASSYLGSGSQHEQYF.

V is TRBV5-8 and J is TRBJ1-1; D not certain. V lost 6 bases, J lost 2 bases, and 17 bases lay in between. Germline values: CDR1 SGHTS, CDR2 YDEGEE. The CDR3 is 15 residues long. The CDR3 protein is CASTLRGFLNTEAFF. In DNA, the CDR3 is TGTGCCAGCACCCTCCGGGGTTTCTTAAACACTGAAGCTTTCTTT.

The genes are TRBV7-2 and TRBJ1-1; the D gene is possibly TRBD1 (6 bases). The CDR3 is 15 residues long. Trimming stripped 1 base from V and 0 bases from J, with 9 bases between. CDR1 and CDR2 (germline): SGHTA, FQGNSA. CDR3 region: CASSLVAGVNTEAFF. CDR3 coding DNA: TGTGCCAGCAGCTTAGTGGCAGGGGTGAACACTGAAGCTTTCTTT.